Below are 7 T cell receptor beta chains sequenced from a single sample in a study of T cells in tuberculosis listed by TCRdb under 2018. Libraries were constructed by the immunoSEQ multiplex PCR assay. TCRdb holds this immuneACCESS table with in-frame rearrangements only. Some clones are missing; in checked studies, unresolved V genes explain under half, and the rest has no known cause. Within this sample are approximately 31,000 clones, with about 95% of them counted one time only. Of the sample, about 2.2% falls within the top ten clones. Sequencing used PBMCs. Source of these receptors: a donor aged 10 to 29 with latent tuberculosis or without tuberculosis infection.

V gene TRBV19 combines with J gene TRBJ1-2; a possible D gene is TRBD1 (6 bases). Germline CDR1 LNHDA, CDR2 SQIVND (reference sequence). This CDR3 contains 14 residues. The ends were cut back, 9 bases at V and 1 base at J, with 15 bases in the middle. For the CDR3, the DNA is TGTGCCAGCAGACCGGACAGCGTTAACTATGGCTACACCTTC. As protein: CASRPDSVNYGYTF.

This chain connects TRBV6-5 to TRBJ2-7; a weak D match, TRBD2 (5 bases). Germline-derived CDR1 and CDR2 are MNHEY and SVGAGI. The CDR3 is 12 residues long. The germline V and J ends were trimmed by 6 bases and 6 bases, with 12 bases remaining between them. The CDR3, as DNA: TGTGCCAGCAGGGAAGGAGGAGGCGAGCAGTACTTC. Amino acid sequence: CASREGGGEQYF.

V and J are TRBV9 and TRBJ2-2; D perhaps matches TRBD1 (7 bases). From germline, CDR1 is SGDLS and CDR2 YYNGEE. Trimming removed 4 bases from V and 4 bases from J, with 14 bases in between. This CDR3 spans 15 amino acids. The chain's CDR3 is CASSFRQGGTGELFF. DNA for the CDR3: TGTGCCAGCAGCTTCCGACAGGGAGGCACCGGGGAGCTGTTTTTT.

This chain links TRBV6-6 with TRBJ1-1; the match to TRBD1 covers 10 bases. There are 15 residues in the CDR3. Germline loops: CDR1 MNHNY, CDR2 SVGAGI (reference sequence). V was clipped by 4 bases and J by 1 base; unmatched bases: 3. CDR3 bases: TGTGCCAGCAGTTCGGGGACAGGGGCGAACACTGAAGCTTTCTTT. It translates to CASSSGTGANTEAFF.

V gene TRBV19 combines with J gene TRBJ2-2; D is unclear. Trimming removed 5 bases from V and 6 bases from J, with 16 bases in between. This CDR3 comprises 15 residues. CDR1 and CDR2 (germline): LNHDA, SQIVND (reference sequence). CDR3 sequence reads: CASSPWHEVPGELFF. The DNA of the CDR3 is TGTGCCAGTAGTCCGTGGCATGAGGTCCCCGGGGAGCTGTTTTTT.

The rearrangement links TRBV6-1 to TRBJ2-7; D is unresolved. The CDR3 length is 13 residues. With 6 bases removed from V and 3 bases from J, the gap between germline ends came to 12 bases. Germline-derived CDR1 and CDR2 are MNHNS and SASEGT. In nucleotides, the CDR3 is TGTGCCAGCAGCGCTACAGAGTACTACGAGCAGTACTTC. This gives the protein CASSATEYYEQYF.

This chain joins TRBV9 and TRBJ2-1; 10 bases are a match to TRBD2. CDR3 length equals 16 residues. The germline gives CDR1 SGDLS, CDR2 YYNGEE. V shed 4 bases and J 3 bases; nucleotides not matched to a gene: 7. The chain's CDR3 is CASSTGAGGNYNEQFF. CDR3 in DNA: TGTGCCAGCAGCACCGGAGCGGGAGGGAACTACAATGAGCAGTTCTTC.